This T cell receptor beta chain was captured in a study of cytomegalovirus exposure and HLA in healthy donors. V lost 0 bases to trimming and J lost 8 bases, with 17 bases between them. This CDR3 is built from 16 residues. Germline CDR1 LGHNA, CDR2 YSLEER. Whole-study findings and limits: Diagnosis of cytomegalovirus status made by the classifier reportedly showed high specificity and sensitivity. TCR beta sequences reportedly predicted most subjects' HLA-A and HLA-B alleles accurately. In a later analysis, the majority of CMV-associated beta chains seemingly showed HLA restriction.

About this clone: What it binds is not known.

Primers for the PCR totalled 60 Vbeta and 13 Jbeta. Some clones are missing from TCRdb's copy, which holds only in-frame ones; the method was immunoSEQ multiplex PCR. The table shows 150,000 to 200,000 clones, with around 64% occurring only once. Input material: PBMCs. This TCR came from a woman in her 30s in good health and CMV-seronegative. V and J are TRBV4-3 and TRBJ2-1; D might be TRBD2 (5 bases). The CDR3 loop is CASSQDSPEAWDEQFF. CDR3 coding DNA: TGCGCCAGCAGCCAAGATTCTCCGGAGGCCTGGGATGAGCAGTTCTTC.